Shown below are 3 T cell receptor beta chains from a single sample sequenced in a study of cytotoxic CD8 clonotypes in ibrutinib-treated CLL. The repertoire was sequenced with immunoSEQ multiplex PCR; TCRdb's copy has only in-frame clones and lacks some. The sample consists of approximately 210,000 clones, about 72% of them appearing once. The sequences come from PBMCs, collected after 24 months of ibrutinib treatment. The receptors were sampled from a human donor with chronic lymphocytic leukemia.

This clone was observed a handful of times. CDR3: CASSFGFSQTEAFF. CDR3 coding DNA: TGTGCCAGCAGCTTTGGGTTCTCGCAGACTGAAGCTTTCTTT. This sequence joins TRBV11-2 and TRBJ1-1; D gene unclear. This CDR3 is 14 amino acids long. The germline V gene has CDR1 SGHAT and CDR2 FQNNGV. Trimming stripped 3 bases from V and 5 bases from J, with 13 bases between.

Only a few counts were recorded for this clone. This chain links TRBV2 with TRBJ2-5, with D possibly being TRBD2 (6 bases). Trimming shortened V by 7 bases and J by 4 bases, and 13 bases separated the two germline ends. CDR3 length: 13 amino acids. Germline assignment: CDR1 SNHLY and CDR2 FYNNEI. As DNA, the CDR3 is TGTGCCAGCACCGGGGGACCGGGAGAGACCCAGTACTTC. This gives the protein CASTGGPGETQYF.

This clone was seen just once. The J gene is TRBJ1-1, the V gene TRBV2, with D hard to call. From germline, CDR1 is SNHLY and CDR2 FYNNEI. The CDR3 has 11 residues. Trimming cost V 4 bases and J 6 bases, with 6 bases left between them. In DNA form, the CDR3 reads TGTGCCAGCAGTGTGCGCGCTGAAGCTTTCTTT. This encodes CASSVRAEAFF.